The 28 T cell receptor beta chains reported below all come from one sample, sequenced in a study of shared clonotypes between healthy human individuals. Sequenced by immunoSEQ multiplex PCR; TCRdb stores in-frame clones only, minus some. The table records about 1 million clones, approximately 70% of them present only once. Source material: memory CD4+ T cells sorted from blood. The subset denotes: CD45RA-negative fraction. The origin of the receptors is a man aged 18 to 29 in good health.

The CDR3 DNA is TGTGCCAGCAAGACCCGGGACAGTTTCTACGAGCAGTACTTC. Encoded protein: CASKTRDSFYEQYF. The chain uses TRBV6-1 and TRBJ2-7; 7 bases agree with TRBD1. V lost 7 bases and J lost 3; bases outside the gene matches: 9. CDR1 is MNHNS, CDR2 SASEGT, per germline. The CDR3 runs to 14 residues.

Turning to this clone: The same CDR3 is also encoded by other DNA sequences in this sample. The CDR3 sequence: CASSLGGGGSYEQYF. The CDR3 DNA reads TGTGCCAGCAGCTTAGGGGGAGGTGGCTCCTACGAGCAGTACTTC. The genes are TRBV7-2 and TRBJ2-7, with a weak D call TRBD2 (6 bases). Trimming cost V 1 base and J 0 bases, with 10 bases left between them. The CDR3 is made up of 15 amino acids. Per the germline V gene, CDR1 is SGHTA and CDR2 is FQGNSA.

The chain couples TRBV4-3 to TRBJ2-5; 13 positions agree with TRBD2. This CDR3 region has 18 residues. Germline CDR1 LGHNA, CDR2 YSLEER. Trimming at V came to 1 base and at J to 2 bases, leaving 7 bases not matched to a gene. CDR3 region: CASSQVWTSGRNQETQYF. The CDR3 DNA reads TGCGCCAGCAGCCAAGTATGGACTAGCGGGAGAAATCAAGAGACCCAGTACTTC.

Concerning this clone: The same CDR3 can be traced to other DNA sequences in this sample. This chain joins TRBV19 and TRBJ2-7; a weak D match, TRBD1 (5 bases). Germline CDR1 and CDR2: LNHDA and SQIVND (reference sequence). The CDR3 loop spans 13 amino acids. V lost 3 bases, J lost 4 bases, and 10 bases lay in between. CDR3 sequence: CASSIRQGYEQYF. The CDR3 DNA sequence: TGTGCCAGTAGTATCCGGCAGGGATACGAGCAGTACTTC.

This clone was picked up a small number of times. J is TRBJ1-6 and V is TRBV5-4; 7 nucleotides match TRBD1. V lost 0 bases, J lost 12 bases, and 6 bases stayed unmatched. The length of the CDR3 is 14 residues. Germline V gene sequence: CDR1 SGHNT, CDR2 YYREEE (reference sequence). The CDR3 loop reads CASSLDRGREPLHF. The CDR3 region has the DNA TGTGCCAGCAGCTTGGACAGGGGAAGGGAACCCCTCCACTTT.

This sequence joins TRBV19 and TRBJ1-4, with 8 bases that match TRBD1. Germline-derived CDR1 and CDR2 are LNHDA and SQIVND (reference sequence). J gave up 6 bases and V 5 bases, and 14 bases lay outside the gene matches. The CDR3 runs to 17 residues. Here the CDR3 DNA reads TGTGCCAGTAGTGGACGGGATTCAGGGGGCATACATGAAAAACTGTTTTTT. This sequence encodes CASSGRDSGGIHEKLFF. Full variable domain (outside the CDR3, taken from reference TRBV19 and TRBJ1-4): DGGITQSPKYLFRKEGQNVTLSCEQNLNHDAMYWYRQDPGQGLRLIYYSQIVNDFQKGDIAEGYSVSREKKESFPLTVTSAQKNPTAFYLCASSGRDSGGIHEKLFFGSGTQLSVL.

This clone has a handful of counts. V gene TRBV7-9 combines with J gene TRBJ1-5; the D gene is possibly TRBD1 (5 bases). Germline CDR1 SEHNR, CDR2 FQNEAQ (reference sequence). The CDR3 has 14 residues. Trimming left V 5 bases short and J 7 bases short, with 15 bases between. As DNA, the CDR3 is TGTGCCAGCAGCCGCGGGACCGAGGTCCAGCCCCAGCATTTT. This gives the protein CASSRGTEVQPQHF. Drawing the rest from reference TRBV7-9 and TRBJ1-5, the complete variable domain is DTGVSQNPRHKITKRGQNVTFRCDPISEHNRLYWYRQTLGQGPEFLTYFQNEAQLEKSRLLSDRFSAERPKGSFSTLEIQRTEQGDSAMYLCASSRGTEVQPQHFGDGTRLSIL.

This chain uses TRBV10-3 with TRBJ2-7, with D perhaps TRBD1 or TRBD2 (6 bases each). CDR1 is ENHRY and CDR2 is SYGVKD in the germline V gene. This CDR3 comprises 12 residues. Trimming cost V 10 bases and J 6 bases, with 16 bases left between them. CDR3 DNA: TGTGCCACCAACAGGGAGGTGGGCGAGCAGTACTTC. This gives the protein CATNREVGEQYF.

The rearrangement joins TRBV5-6 to TRBJ2-7; 13 positions agree with TRBD2. The CDR3 has 18 residues. V trimming: 3 bases; J trimming: 0 bases; junction bases outside the gene matches: 9. The germline CDR1 and CDR2 sequences are SGHDT and YYEEEE. CDR3 bases: TGTGCCAGCAGCTGGACTAGCGGGAGACTGTTAAGCTCCTACGAGCAGTACTTC. Amino acids: CASSWTSGRLLSSYEQYF.

J is TRBJ2-2 and V is TRBV7-2; D could derive from TRBD1 or TRBD2 (6 bases each). The CDR3 runs 18 residues. Trimming took 5 bases from V and 5 from J, leaving 24 bases between them. Per the germline V gene, CDR1 is SGHTA and CDR2 is FQGNSA. CDR3 in DNA: TGTGCCAGCAGCGATCAGACTAGAGGGGGATTTGTAACCGGGGAGCTGTTTTTT. This translates into CASSDQTRGGFVTGELFF.

V is TRBV27 and J is TRBJ1-2, with 9 bases fitting TRBD1. CDR1 and CDR2 from the germline V gene are MNHEY and SMNVEV (reference sequence). V trimming: 6 bases; J trimming: 8 bases; junction bases outside the gene matches: 7. This CDR3 contains 13 residues. Here the CDR3 reads CASSLTGGVGYTF. The CDR3 DNA sequence: TGTGCCAGCAGCCTCACAGGGGGCGTGGGCTACACCTTC.

The chain recombines TRBV13 with TRBJ2-7, with D hard to call. In germline, CDR1 is PRHDT, CDR2 FYEKMQ (reference sequence). V was cut by 6 bases and J by 6 bases, with 18 bases left in between. This CDR3 comprises 14 residues. Here the CDR3 DNA reads TGTGCCAGCAGTAGGACGTTACGGGTGGCCGAGCAGTACTTC. Its translation is CASSRTLRVAEQYF.

This clone was counted a few times. V usage is TRBV9 and J usage is TRBJ2-7; the match to TRBD2 covers 7 bases. Germline assignment: CDR1 SGDLS and CDR2 YYNGEE. CDR3 length equals 16 residues. J gave up 2 bases and V 0 bases, and 8 bases lay outside the gene matches. This CDR3 is CASSVGDSGYPYEQYF. CDR3 in DNA: TGTGCCAGCAGCGTAGGAGATAGCGGGTACCCCTACGAGCAGTACTTC.

This clone was observed a handful of times. The V call is TRBV10-3, the J call TRBJ2-1, with 12 nucleotides matching TRBD2. The CDR3 has 17 residues. J gave up 5 bases and V 0 bases, and 5 bases lay outside the gene matches. Germline V gene sequence: CDR1 ENHRY, CDR2 SYGVKD. CDR3 amino acids: CAISESTLAGGDNEQFF. The CDR3, as DNA: TGTGCCATCAGTGAGTCGACTCTAGCGGGGGGGGACAATGAGCAGTTCTTC.

This chain joins TRBV4-3 and TRBJ2-7; no reliable D call. Germline V lookup: CDR1 LGHNA, CDR2 YSLEER. Trimming took off 0 bases at V and 6 bases at J, with 9 bases between the two ends. The CDR3 is 13 amino acids. CDR3 sequence: CASSQDRGFEQYF. CDR3 sequence (DNA): TGCGCCAGCAGCCAAGATCGCGGTTTCGAGCAGTACTTC.

This clone was seen only a few times. The V gene is TRBV5-4, the J gene TRBJ1-2; 7 nucleotides agree with TRBD1. The junction had 6 bases not matched to a gene; V was cut back by 5 bases and J by 2 bases. Germline loops: CDR1 SGHNT, CDR2 YYREEE (reference sequence). The CDR3 sequence is 14 residues long. CDR3 residues: CASRPDRSNYGYTF. Here the CDR3 DNA reads TGTGCCAGCAGGCCGGACAGGAGCAACTATGGCTACACCTTC.

The J gene is TRBJ2-5, the V gene TRBV29-1; the match to TRBD2 covers 8 bases. The length of the CDR3 is 14 residues. The junction had 10 bases not matched to a gene; V was cut back by 6 bases and J by 4 bases. Germline lookup yields CDR1 SQVTM and CDR2 ANQGSEA. The CDR3 loop reads CSVDSLAGRETQYF. The CDR3 DNA reads TGCAGCGTGGATAGTTTAGCGGGAAGAGAGACCCAGTACTTC.

The chain uses TRBV2 and TRBJ2-2; D remains unclear. Trimming took off 2 bases at V and 6 bases at J, with 16 bases between the two ends. The CDR3 consists of 16 residues. Germline values: CDR1 SNHLY, CDR2 FYNNEI. CDR3 sequence (DNA): TGTGCCAGCAGTGAAAGTGGCATACCGGCGCCCGGGGAGCTGTTTTTT. Its translation: CASSESGIPAPGELFF.

V gene TRBV9 combines with J gene TRBJ2-1; TRBD1 is a possible D gene (5 bases). The V end was cut by 4 bases, the J end by 0 bases, with 14 bases between. Germline V gene data show CDR1 as SGDLS and CDR2 as YYNGEE. This CDR3 comprises 16 residues. CDR3 nucleotides: TGTGCCAGCAGCAGCGCGCAGGGAAGCTCCTACAATGAGCAGTTCTTC. This sequence encodes CASSSAQGSSYNEQFF.

The V call is TRBV7-6, the J call TRBJ1-5; weak D call: TRBD1 (6 bases). The V end lost 0 bases, the J end lost 7 bases, and 13 bases lay between the germline ends. Germline V gives CDR1 SGHVS, CDR2 FNYEAQ. This CDR3 region has 15 residues. CDR3 coding DNA: TGTGCCAGCAGCTTAGCGGAACAGGGAGGACAGCCCCAGCATTTT. Translation gives CASSLAEQGGQPQHF.

This rearrangement joins TRBV5-6 to TRBJ2-3; D is unclear. The germline V and J ends were trimmed by 3 bases and 7 bases, with 9 bases remaining between them. The CDR3 extends over 12 amino acids. Germline CDR1 reads SGHDT; CDR2 reads YYEEEE. As DNA, the CDR3 is TGTGCCAGCAGCTGGATCTCAAATACGCAGTATTTT. Its protein is CASSWISNTQYF.

The chain joins TRBV28 to TRBJ2-7, with 9 bases lining up with TRBD1. J lost 3 bases, V lost 6 bases, and 9 bases had no gene match. Germline assignment: CDR1 MDHEN and CDR2 SYDVKM. The CDR3 is made up of 15 amino acids. CDR3 in amino acids: CASRPRDRVVYEQYF. CDR3 nucleotide sequence: TGTGCCAGCAGACCCCGGGACAGGGTTGTCTACGAGCAGTACTTC.

In regard to this clone: It is likely a read error: a sequence one base away is far more abundant. J is TRBJ1-2 and V is TRBV29-1; the D gene is possibly TRBD1 (5 bases). Germline-derived CDR1 and CDR2 are SQVTM and ANQGSEA. The CDR3 extends over 14 amino acids. The CDR3 DNA follows: TGCAGCGTTGAAGTTCCACCAGGGCACTATGGCTGCACCTTC. It specifies CSVEVPPGHYGCTF.

The genes are TRBV5-1 and TRBJ2-2; 7 nucleotides align to TRBD2. The V gene end was trimmed by 4 bases and the J gene end by 0 bases; junction bases not matched to a gene: 6. Germline assignment: CDR1 SGHRS and CDR2 YFSETQ. The CDR3 loop spans 16 amino acids. The CDR3 region is CASSLGLTTNTGELFF. As DNA, the CDR3 is TGCGCCAGCAGCCTGGGACTAACCACGAACACCGGGGAGCTGTTTTTT. The full variable domain, its missing parts supplied by reference TRBV5-1 and TRBJ2-2, is KAGVTQTPRYLIKTRGQQVTLSCSPISGHRSVSWYQQTPGQGLQFLFEYFSETQRNKGNFPGRFSGRQFSNSRSEMNVSTLELGDSALYLCASSLGLTTNTGELFFGEGSRLTVL.

The gene calls are TRBV9 and TRBJ1-3, with unresolved D. CDR1 and CDR2 from the germline V gene are SGDLS and YYNGEE. Trimming took 8 bases from V and 0 from J, leaving 9 bases between them. This CDR3 comprises 13 residues. This CDR3 reads CASKQSSGNTIYF. The CDR3 coding sequence is TGTGCCAGTAAACAGAGCTCTGGAAACACCATATATTTT. Supplemented by reference TRBV9 and TRBJ1-3, the full variable domain reads DSGVTQTPKHLITATGQRVTLRCSPRSGDLSVYWYQQSLDQGLQFLIQYYNGEERAKGNILERFSAQQFPDLHSELNLSSLELGDSALYFCASKQSSGNTIYFGEGSWLTVV.

The chain couples TRBV29-1 to TRBJ2-7, with D possibly matching TRBD2 (6 bases). This CDR3 is 16 amino acids long. V lost 4 bases and J 4 bases, leaving 23 bases between the germline ends. Germline values: CDR1 SQVTM, CDR2 ANQGSEA. This CDR3 reads CSVARGRDSTVYEQYF. The CDR3 bases are TGCAGCGTTGCCCGTGGCCGGGACTCAACGGTATACGAGCAGTACTTC.

The CDR3 DNA is TGTGCCAGCAGTAAGTCCGCTATCACCTACGAGCAGTACTTC. It is translated as CASSKSAITYEQYF. The chain carries TRBV2 and TRBJ2-7, with unresolved D. Germline loops: CDR1 SNHLY, CDR2 FYNNEI. The CDR3 has 14 residues. Trimming took off 5 bases at V and 2 bases at J, with 13 bases between the two ends.

The rearrangement joins TRBV30 to TRBJ1-3, with D possibly being TRBD1 (6 bases). CDR1 and CDR2 (germline): GTSNPN, SVGIG (reference sequence). This CDR3 region has 16 residues. The V and J ends lost 1 base and 0 bases respectively, with 13 bases between them. This CDR3 is CAWSGGGFLSGNTIYF. The CDR3 nucleotides are TGTGCCTGGAGTGGGGGGGGCTTCCTCTCTGGAAACACCATATATTTT.